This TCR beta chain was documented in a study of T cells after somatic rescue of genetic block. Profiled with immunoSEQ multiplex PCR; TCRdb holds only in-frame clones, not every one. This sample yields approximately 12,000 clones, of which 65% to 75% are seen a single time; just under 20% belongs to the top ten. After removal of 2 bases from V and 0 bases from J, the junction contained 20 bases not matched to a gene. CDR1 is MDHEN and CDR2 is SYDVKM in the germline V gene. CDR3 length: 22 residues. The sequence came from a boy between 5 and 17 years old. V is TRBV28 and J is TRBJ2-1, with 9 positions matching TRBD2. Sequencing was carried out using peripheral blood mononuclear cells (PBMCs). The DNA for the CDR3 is TGTGCCAGCAGTTTAGGGGGACAACATAGCGGGAGCCTTTCTAGCTCCTACAATGAGCAGTTCTTC. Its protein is CASSLGGQHSGSLSSSYNEQFF. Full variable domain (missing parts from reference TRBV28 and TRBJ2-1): DVKVTQSSRYLVKRTGEKVFLECVQDMDHENMFWYRQDPGLGLRLIYFSYDVKMKEKGDIPEGYSVSREKKERFSLILESASTNQTSMYLCASSLGGQHSGSLSSSYNEQFFGPGTRLTVL.